These 27 T cell receptor beta chains came from one sample sequenced in a study of cytomegalovirus exposure and HLA in healthy donors. Primers: 60 Vbeta forward and 13 Jbeta reverse. Method: immunoSEQ multiplex PCR; TCRdb's copy keeps in-frame clones and lacks some. The repertoire includes over 150,000 clones, under 70% of them detected once, and 2.5% to 3% sits in the top ten. Material: PBMCs. The receptors originated from a woman aged 40 to 50 in good health and CMV-seropositive.

The chain combines TRBV18 with TRBJ1-2, with a weak D call TRBD1 (6 bases). Germline CDR1 KGHSH, CDR2 LQKENI. Trimming took 3 bases from V and 7 from J, leaving 12 bases between them. The CDR3 spans 13 residues. DNA for the CDR3: TGTGCCAGCTCACCCCCCCAGGGGCTTGGCTACACCTTC. Translating it yields CASSPPQGLGYTF. The full variable domain, rest sourced from reference TRBV18 and TRBJ1-2, is NAGVMQNPRHLVRRRGQEARLRCSPMKGHSHVYWYRQLPEEGLKFMVYLQKENIIDESGMPKERFSAEFPKEGPSILRIQQVVRGDSAAYFCASSPPQGLGYTFGSGTRLTVV.

The chain employs TRBV6-6 and TRBJ2-1, with D perhaps TRBD1 (6 bases). CDR3 length: 15 amino acids. Germline-derived CDR1 and CDR2 are MNHNY and SVGAGI (reference sequence). V gave up 4 bases and J gave up 4 bases, with 14 bases separating them. CDR3 amino acids: CASSSGGQEYNEQFF. The DNA of the CDR3 is TGTGCCAGCAGTTCTGGGGGCCAAGAATACAATGAGCAGTTCTTC.

The CDR3 reads CASSIPYRGSLDGYTF. The CDR3, as DNA: TGTGCCAGTAGTATTCCATACAGGGGATCCCTCGATGGCTACACCTTC. The J gene is TRBJ1-2, the V gene TRBV19, with TRBD1 identical over 7 bases. In germline, CDR1 is LNHDA, CDR2 SQIVND (reference sequence). The CDR3 contains 16 residues. Trimming cost V 3 bases and J 6 bases; bases outside gene matches: 13. The whole variable domain, remainder taken from reference TRBV19 and TRBJ1-2, is DGGITQSPKYLFRKEGQNVTLSCEQNLNHDAMYWYRQDPGQGLRLIYYSQIVNDFQKGDIAEGYSVSREKKESFPLTVTSAQKNPTAFYLCASSIPYRGSLDGYTFGSGTRLTVV.

This sequence joins TRBV28 and TRBJ1-1, with D possibly being TRBD1 (5 bases). V lost 2 bases, J lost 5 bases, and 12 bases lay in between. Germline V gene sequence: CDR1 MDHEN, CDR2 SYDVKM. This CDR3 spans 14 amino acids. CDR3 in DNA: TGTGCCAGCAGTTTAAGTCAGGGAAGGACTGAAGCTTTCTTT. Protein product: CASSLSQGRTEAFF.

In DNA form, the CDR3 reads TGTGCCAGCAGTGGACGGGGACTAGCGGTCAATGAGCAGTTCTTC. Translated: CASSGRGLAVNEQFF. The chain carries TRBV27 and TRBJ2-1; 11 bases are a match to TRBD2. CDR1 is MNHEY and CDR2 is SMNVEV in the germline V gene (reference sequence). The V gene end was trimmed by 5 bases and the J gene end by 6 bases; junction bases not matched to a gene: 6. The CDR3 covers 15 residues.

The chain combines TRBV5-1 with TRBJ2-2; the match to TRBD2 covers 7 bases. The CDR3 runs to 15 residues. The J segment lost 3 bases and the V segment lost 2 bases, leaving 4 bases of the junction unmatched. The germline V gene has CDR1 SGHRS and CDR2 YFSETQ. The CDR3 DNA reads TGCGCCAGCAGCTTCCGCGGGAGTGACACCGGGGAGCTGTTTTTT. Protein: CASSFRGSDTGELFF.

This clone was seen more than once but under ten times. This chain joins TRBV28 and TRBJ2-5, with a weak D call TRBD2 (6 bases). The germline gives CDR1 MDHEN, CDR2 SYDVKM. Trimming left V 7 bases short and J 0 bases short, with 18 bases between. The CDR3 totals 16 residues. CDR3 DNA: TGTGCCAGCACCGCCCGGGGGAGTGGGTACCAAGAGACCCAGTACTTC. Translation gives CASTARGSGYQETQYF. The full variable domain, with the rest looked up from reference TRBV28 and TRBJ2-5, is DVKVTQSSRYLVKRTGEKVFLECVQDMDHENMFWYRQDPGLGLRLIYFSYDVKMKEKGDIPEGYSVSREKKERFSLILESASTNQTSMYLCASTARGSGYQETQYFGPGTRLLVL.

As for this clone: Germline and junction disagree at one end, which may indicate a read error. The rearrangement joins TRBV7-7 to TRBJ2-7; perhaps TRBD2 as D (5 bases). Germline CDR1 is SSHAT and CDR2 is FNYEAQ (reference sequence). The CDR3 totals 11 residues. The CDR3 is CASSNGDEQYF. Written as DNA, the CDR3 is TGTGCTAGCAGCAACGGGGACGAGCAGTACTTC.

J is TRBJ1-1 and V is TRBV28; D not certain. Germline CDR1 MDHEN, CDR2 SYDVKM. CDR3 size: 14 residues. V lost 6 bases to trimming and J lost 1 base, with 12 bases between them. The CDR3 reads CASSDRERNTEAFF. The CDR3 region has the DNA TGTGCCAGCAGCGACCGTGAGCGGAACACTGAAGCTTTCTTT.

The chain combines TRBV9 with TRBJ2-1; 9 bases map to TRBD1. The V and J ends lost 4 bases and 11 bases, in that order; junction bases with no gene match: 10. The CDR3 runs 14 residues. From germline, CDR1 is SGDLS and CDR2 YYNGEE. The CDR3 loop is CASSMGQGDGQQFF. CDR3 nucleotide sequence: TGTGCCAGCAGCATGGGACAGGGTGATGGACAGCAGTTCTTC. The complete variable domain, with remaining parts taken from reference TRBV9 and TRBJ2-1, reads DSGVTQTPKHLITATGQRVTLRCSPRSGDLSVYWYQQSLDQGLQFLIQYYNGEERAKGNILERFSAQQFPDLHSELNLSSLELGDSALYFCASSMGQGDGQQFFGPGTRLTVL.

Concerning this clone: The junction shows a germline mismatch at one end, possibly a read error. Other DNA sequences in the sample encode the same CDR3. The chain couples TRBV7-7 to TRBJ1-1; the D is unclear. Per germline, CDR1 SSHAT and CDR2 FNYEAQ (reference sequence). This CDR3 has 13 residues. The CDR3 nucleotides are TGTGCTAGCAGCTTACGAGAGAACACTGAAGCTTTCTTT. Translation gives CASSLRENTEAFF.

The chain combines TRBV5-1 with TRBJ1-1, with D possibly TRBD1 on 5 matching bases. CDR3 length: 17 amino acids. The V end was cut by 1 base, the J end by 0 bases, with 16 bases between. In germline, CDR1 is SGHRS, CDR2 YFSETQ. CDR3 nucleotides: TGCGCCAGCAGCTTGCAGGGATCTTTCTCGATGAACACTGAAGCTTTCTTT. It codes for CASSLQGSFSMNTEAFF. The variable domain in full, completed from reference TRBV5-1 and TRBJ1-1, reads KAGVTQTPRYLIKTRGQQVTLSCSPISGHRSVSWYQQTPGQGLQFLFEYFSETQRNKGNFPGRFSGRQFSNSRSEMNVSTLELGDSALYLCASSLQGSFSMNTEAFFGQGTRLTVV.

The chain links TRBV7-3 to TRBJ2-7; D not resolved. The germline V gene encodes CDR1 SGHTA and CDR2 FQGTGA. V shed 6 bases and J shed 3 bases, with 15 bases lying between them. This CDR3 is 14 amino acids long. CDR3 sequence: CASSPGRQNYEQYF. The CDR3 coding sequence is TGTGCCAGCAGTCCAGGCCGGCAGAACTACGAGCAGTACTTC.

This sequence joins TRBV7-9 and TRBJ2-1; maybe TRBD2 (5 bases). The CDR3 is made up of 14 amino acids. Germline V gene lookup returns CDR1 SEHNR and CDR2 FQNEAQ (reference sequence). Trimming stripped 8 bases from V and 0 bases from J, with 11 bases between. CDR3 residues: CASALGSSYNEQFF. The CDR3 DNA sequence: TGTGCCAGCGCGTTGGGGAGCTCCTACAATGAGCAGTTCTTC.

The V and J genes are TRBV5-1 and TRBJ2-5; 8 bases align to TRBD2. The CDR3 is 16 residues long. V dropped 1 base and J dropped 1; count of bases not matched to a gene: 6. Germline CDR1 reads SGHRS; CDR2 reads YFSETQ. CDR3 DNA sequence: TGCGCCAGCAGCTTGCCTAGTAGCGGGGCCCAAGAGACCCAGTACTTC. This gives the protein CASSLPSSGAQETQYF.

The chain uses TRBV19 and TRBJ1-5; 8 nucleotides align to TRBD1. This CDR3 has 16 amino acids. The trim removed 1 base at V and 2 bases at J, leaving 4 bases unmatched. Germline V gives CDR1 LNHDA, CDR2 SQIVND (reference sequence). The CDR3 reads CASSIAPGQGNQPQHF. In DNA form, the CDR3 reads TGTGCCAGTAGTATAGCTCCGGGACAGGGCAATCAGCCCCAGCATTTT.

This clone has only one observation. V usage is TRBV12-5 and J usage is TRBJ1-4; 9 bases line up with TRBD1. The CDR3 length is 13 residues. The V and J ends lost 5 bases and 8 bases, in that order; junction bases with no gene match: 3. Germline CDR1 LGHNT, CDR2 FRNRAP. The CDR3 protein is CASGRGQGEKLFF. CDR3 DNA: TGTGCTAGTGGTCGTGGACAGGGGGAAAAACTGTTTTTT.

The CDR3 loop reads CASRLGQTPYGYTF. The CDR3, as DNA: TGTGCCAGCCGCCTGGGGCAGACGCCCTATGGCTACACCTTC. The rearrangement links TRBV7-9 to TRBJ1-2, with a tentative D call TRBD1 (5 bases). Germline loops: CDR1 SEHNR, CDR2 FQNEAQ (reference sequence). The CDR3 has 14 amino acids. V was clipped by 8 bases and J by 4 bases, with 17 bases between them.

This chain links TRBV19 with TRBJ2-7; TRBD1 aligns across 7 bases. This CDR3 comprises 13 residues. CDR1 and CDR2 from the germline V gene are LNHDA and SQIVND (reference sequence). The V gene end was trimmed by 6 bases and the J gene end by 6 bases; junction bases not matched to a gene: 8. The DNA for the CDR3 is TGTGCCAGTAGACAAACAGGGGTAGGCGAGCAGTACTTC. Encoded protein: CASRQTGVGEQYF.

V gene TRBV9 combines with J gene TRBJ2-5, with TRBD1 as a possible D gene (5 bases). The CDR3 has 15 residues. V was cut by 0 bases and J by 4 bases, with 13 bases left in between. CDR1 is SGDLS and CDR2 is YYNGEE in the germline V gene. CDR3 nucleotides: TGTGCCAGCAGCGTAGGGGTCCAGGGTTCAGAGACCCAGTACTTC. It yields the protein CASSVGVQGSETQYF.

This clone was seen a handful of times. V gene TRBV5-1 combines with J gene TRBJ1-2, with 7 bases identical to TRBD1. The J segment lost 3 bases and the V segment lost 4 bases, leaving 9 bases of the junction unmatched. Germline loops: CDR1 SGHRS, CDR2 YFSETQ. CDR3 length equals 15 residues. CDR3 nucleotides: TGCGCCAGCAGCCACTCACAGGGGCGCGACTATGGCTACACCTTC. Amino acid sequence: CASSHSQGRDYGYTF.

The chain joins TRBV28 to TRBJ2-2; tentative D call: TRBD2 (7 bases). This CDR3 has 19 amino acids. Germline V lookup: CDR1 MDHEN, CDR2 SYDVKM. V was clipped by 6 bases and J by 0 bases, with 23 bases between them. The CDR3: CASSPWVVGGRSNTGELFF. In DNA, the CDR3 is TGTGCCAGCAGCCCTTGGGTGGTCGGGGGGCGATCGAACACCGGGGAGCTGTTTTTT.

The chain has TRBV5-6 and TRBJ2-1; 7 bases are shared with TRBD2. The CDR3 consists of 16 residues. Germline loops: CDR1 SGHDT, CDR2 YYEEEE. V was clipped by 4 bases and J by 0 bases; unmatched bases: 7. CDR3 protein: CASSGGGGSSYNEQFF. The DNA for the CDR3 is TGTGCCAGCAGCGGTGGGGGGGGGAGCTCCTACAATGAGCAGTTCTTC.

The rearrangement links TRBV6-5 to TRBJ2-5; 8 nucleotides line up with TRBD1. The J call could be wrong; TRBJ2-7 is a better fit for the DNA end. Germline CDR1 MNHEY, CDR2 SVGAGI. This CDR3 has 15 residues. The CDR3 loop is CASSSGQGTLYEQYF. The CDR3 DNA follows: TGTGCCAGCAGTTCTGGACAGGGTACTTTGTACGAGCAGTACTTC.

The chain couples TRBV27 to TRBJ1-2; D is undetermined. The CDR3 runs 13 residues. The germline V and J ends were trimmed by 2 bases and 4 bases, with 8 bases remaining between them. Germline assignment: CDR1 MNHEY and CDR2 SMNVEV (reference sequence). CDR3 loop: CASSLNRSYGYTF. For the CDR3, the DNA is TGTGCCAGCAGTTTAAACAGAAGCTATGGCTACACCTTC.

Note on this clone: Sequence at one end of the junction differs from germline and may be a read error. The genes are TRBV6-1 and TRBJ1-2; no definite D call. Germline CDR1 is MNHNS and CDR2 is SASEGT. The CDR3 extends over 13 amino acids. The CDR3 bases are TGTGCCAGCAGTGAAGTATTTAACTATGGCTACCCCTTC. Protein sequence: CASSEVFNYGYPF.

The chain couples TRBV7-9 to TRBJ2-1; the match to TRBD2 covers 10 bases. Per the germline V gene, CDR1 is SEHNR and CDR2 is FQNEAQ (reference sequence). The CDR3 extends over 16 amino acids. With V trimmed by 4 bases and J by 5 bases, 8 bases remained unmatched. CDR3 region: CASSSRSGGAHNEQFF. CDR3 nucleotides: TGTGCCAGCAGCTCAAGAAGCGGGGGGGCCCACAATGAGCAGTTCTTC.